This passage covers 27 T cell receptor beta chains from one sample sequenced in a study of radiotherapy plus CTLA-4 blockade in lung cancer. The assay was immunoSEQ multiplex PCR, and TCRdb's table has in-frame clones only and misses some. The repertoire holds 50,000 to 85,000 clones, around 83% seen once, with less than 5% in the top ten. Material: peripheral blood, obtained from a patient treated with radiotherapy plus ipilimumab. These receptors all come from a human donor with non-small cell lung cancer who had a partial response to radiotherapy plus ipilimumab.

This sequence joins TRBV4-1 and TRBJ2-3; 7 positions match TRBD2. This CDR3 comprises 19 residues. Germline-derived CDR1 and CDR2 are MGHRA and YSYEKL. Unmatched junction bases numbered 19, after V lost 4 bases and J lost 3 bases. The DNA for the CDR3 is TGCGCCAGCAGCCGGAAGGCGGCGAGCGGGACTCGGGGGACAGATACGCAGTATTTT. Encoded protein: CASSRKAASGTRGTDTQYF.

CDR3 sequence: CASSPRTSSGVGETQYF. CDR3 nucleotides: TGTGCCAGCAGCCCGCGGACTAGCTCCGGAGTCGGGGAGACCCAGTACTTC. V and J are TRBV7-2 and TRBJ2-5; 8 positions agree with TRBD2. The CDR3 totals 17 residues. CDR1 is SGHTA, CDR2 FQGNSA, per germline. With V trimmed by 5 bases and J by 5 bases, 16 bases remained unmatched.

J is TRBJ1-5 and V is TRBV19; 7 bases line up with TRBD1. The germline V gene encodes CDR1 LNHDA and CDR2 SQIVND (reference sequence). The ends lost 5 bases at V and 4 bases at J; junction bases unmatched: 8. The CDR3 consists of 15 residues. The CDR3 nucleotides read TGTGCCAGTAGTCCCCAGGGACAGCTGAATCAGCCCCAGCATTTT. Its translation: CASSPQGQLNQPQHF.

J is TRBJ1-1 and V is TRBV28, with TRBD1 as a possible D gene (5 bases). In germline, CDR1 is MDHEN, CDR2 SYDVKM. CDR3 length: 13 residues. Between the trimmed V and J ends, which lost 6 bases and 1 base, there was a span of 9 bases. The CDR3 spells CASSRTGNTEAFF. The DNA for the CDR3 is TGTGCCAGCAGCCGCACAGGGAACACTGAAGCTTTCTTT.

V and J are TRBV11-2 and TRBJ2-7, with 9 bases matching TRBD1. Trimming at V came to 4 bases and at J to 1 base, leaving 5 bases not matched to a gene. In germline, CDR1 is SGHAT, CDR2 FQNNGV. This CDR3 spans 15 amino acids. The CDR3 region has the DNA TGTGCCAGCAGCTCAATCGGACAGGGGTCCTACGAGCAGTACTTC. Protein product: CASSSIGQGSYEQYF.

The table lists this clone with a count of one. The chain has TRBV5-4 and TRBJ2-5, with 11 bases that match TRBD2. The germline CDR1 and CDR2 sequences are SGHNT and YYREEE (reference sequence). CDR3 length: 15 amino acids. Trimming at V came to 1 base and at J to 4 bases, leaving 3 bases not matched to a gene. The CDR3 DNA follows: TGTGCCAGCAGCTTGCGACTAGCGGGACGAGAGACCCAGTACTTC. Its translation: CASSLRLAGRETQYF.

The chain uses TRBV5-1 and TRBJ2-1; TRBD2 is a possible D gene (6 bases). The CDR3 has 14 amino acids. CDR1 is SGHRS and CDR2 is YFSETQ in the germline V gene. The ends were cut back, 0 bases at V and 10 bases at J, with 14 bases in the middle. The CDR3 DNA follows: TGCGCCAGCAGCTTGGAGGACGGGAGATCCGAGCAGTTCTTC. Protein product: CASSLEDGRSEQFF.

DNA of the CDR3: TGTGCCAGCAGCCTGGACAATCGAAACGAGCAGTACTTC. Its translation is CASSLDNRNEQYF. The gene calls are TRBV7-8 and TRBJ2-7; D is perhaps TRBD1 (5 bases). The CDR3 totals 13 residues. The germline CDR1 and CDR2 sequences are SGHVS and FQNEAQ. The germline V and J ends were trimmed by 5 bases and 5 bases, with 13 bases remaining between them.

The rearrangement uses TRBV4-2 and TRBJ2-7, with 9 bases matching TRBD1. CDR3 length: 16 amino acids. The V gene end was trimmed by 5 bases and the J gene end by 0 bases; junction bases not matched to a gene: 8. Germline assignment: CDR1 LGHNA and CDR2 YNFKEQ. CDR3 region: CASSNRDRADSYEQYF. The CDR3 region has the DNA TGTGCCAGCAGCAACAGGGACAGGGCTGACTCCTACGAGCAGTACTTC.

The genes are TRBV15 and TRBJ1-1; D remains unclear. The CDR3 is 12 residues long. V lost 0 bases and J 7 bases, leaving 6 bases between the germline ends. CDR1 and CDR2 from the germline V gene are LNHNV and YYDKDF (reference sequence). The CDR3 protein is CATSRDFGEAFF. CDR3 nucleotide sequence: TGTGCCACCAGCAGAGATTTCGGTGAAGCTTTCTTT.

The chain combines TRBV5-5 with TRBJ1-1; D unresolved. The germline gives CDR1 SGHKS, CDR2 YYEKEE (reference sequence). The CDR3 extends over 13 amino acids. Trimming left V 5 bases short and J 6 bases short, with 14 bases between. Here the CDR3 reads CASSRRNGAEAFF. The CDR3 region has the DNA TGTGCCAGCAGTAGGAGAAATGGAGCTGAAGCTTTCTTT.

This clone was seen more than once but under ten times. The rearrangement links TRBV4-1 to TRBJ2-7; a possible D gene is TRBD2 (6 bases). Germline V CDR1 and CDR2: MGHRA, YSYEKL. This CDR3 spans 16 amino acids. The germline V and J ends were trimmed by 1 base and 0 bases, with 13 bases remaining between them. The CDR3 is CASSQASGSSSYEQYF. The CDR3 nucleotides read TGCGCCAGCAGCCAAGCGAGCGGGTCGAGCTCCTACGAGCAGTACTTC.

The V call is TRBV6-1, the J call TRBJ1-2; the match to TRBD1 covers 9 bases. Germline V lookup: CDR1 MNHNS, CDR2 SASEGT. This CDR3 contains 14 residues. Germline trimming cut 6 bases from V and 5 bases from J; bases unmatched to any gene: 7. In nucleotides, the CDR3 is TGTGCCAGCAGCCCCCGGGACAGGGCTTATGGCTACACCTTC. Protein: CASSPRDRAYGYTF.

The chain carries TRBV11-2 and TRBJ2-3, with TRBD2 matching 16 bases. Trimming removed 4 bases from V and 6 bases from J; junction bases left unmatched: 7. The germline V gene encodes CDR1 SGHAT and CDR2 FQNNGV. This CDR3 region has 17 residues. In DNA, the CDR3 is TGTGCCAGCAGCTCGGGACTAGCGGGAGGGCCTGGGGATACGCAGTATTTT. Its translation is CASSSGLAGGPGDTQYF.

The CDR3 spells CASSLQDRASGSNEQFF. In nucleotides, the CDR3 is TGTGCCAGCAGCTTACAGGACCGGGCTAGCGGGAGCAATGAGCAGTTCTTC. The V and J genes are TRBV7-2 and TRBJ2-1; the match to TRBD2 covers 10 bases. Germline loops: CDR1 SGHTA, CDR2 FQGNSA. CDR3 length equals 17 residues. V lost 2 bases to trimming and J lost 6 bases; unmatched junction nucleotides: 10.

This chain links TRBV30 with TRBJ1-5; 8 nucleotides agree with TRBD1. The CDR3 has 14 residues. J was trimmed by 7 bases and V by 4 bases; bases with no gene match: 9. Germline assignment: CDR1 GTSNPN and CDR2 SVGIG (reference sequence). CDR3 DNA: TGTGCCTGGACCCCAGGGGGCGCGAGGCAGCCCCAGCATTTT. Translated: CAWTPGGARQPQHF. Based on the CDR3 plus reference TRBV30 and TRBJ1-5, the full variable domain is SQTIHQWPATLVQPVGSPLSLECTVEGTSNPNLYWYRQAAGRGLQLLFYSVGIGQISSEVPQNLSASRPQDRQFILSSKKLLLSDSGFYLCAWTPGGARQPQHFGDGTRLSIL.

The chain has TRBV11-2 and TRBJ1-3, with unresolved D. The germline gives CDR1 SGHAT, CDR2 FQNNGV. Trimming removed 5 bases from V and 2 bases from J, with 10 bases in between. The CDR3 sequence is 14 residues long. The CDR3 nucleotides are TGTGCCAGCAGCCCCCTTCGGGCTGGAAACACCATATATTTT. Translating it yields CASSPLRAGNTIYF.

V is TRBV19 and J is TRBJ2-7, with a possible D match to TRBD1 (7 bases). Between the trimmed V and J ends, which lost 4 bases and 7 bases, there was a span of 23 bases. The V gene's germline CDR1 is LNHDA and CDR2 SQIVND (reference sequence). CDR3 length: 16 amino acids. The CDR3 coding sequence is TGTGCCAGTAGTACCGGCCAGGGACAGACTAGGCGGGAGCAGTACTTC. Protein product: CASSTGQGQTRREQYF.

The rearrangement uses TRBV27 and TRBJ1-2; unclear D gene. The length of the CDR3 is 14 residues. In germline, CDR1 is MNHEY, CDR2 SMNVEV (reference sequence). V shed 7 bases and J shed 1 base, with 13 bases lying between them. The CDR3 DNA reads TGTGCCAGCATGTCCAGAGGATATAACTATGGCTACACCTTC. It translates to CASMSRGYNYGYTF.

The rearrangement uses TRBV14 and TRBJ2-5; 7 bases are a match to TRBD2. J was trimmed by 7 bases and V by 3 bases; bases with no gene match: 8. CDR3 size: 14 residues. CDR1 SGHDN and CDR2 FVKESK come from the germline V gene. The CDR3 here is CASSQAGAGGTQYF. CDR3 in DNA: TGTGCCAGCAGCCAGGCGGGAGCTGGTGGGACCCAGTACTTC.

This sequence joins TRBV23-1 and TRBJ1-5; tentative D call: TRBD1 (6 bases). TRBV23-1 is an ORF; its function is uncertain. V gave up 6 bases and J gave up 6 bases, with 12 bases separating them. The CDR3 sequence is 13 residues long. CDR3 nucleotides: TGCGCCAGCAGCACAGGGAAGGTTCAGCCCCAGCATTTT. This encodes CASSTGKVQPQHF.

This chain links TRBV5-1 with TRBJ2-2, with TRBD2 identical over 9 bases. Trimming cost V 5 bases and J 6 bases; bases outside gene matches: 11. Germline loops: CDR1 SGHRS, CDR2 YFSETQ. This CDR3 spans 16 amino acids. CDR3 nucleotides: TGCGCCAGCAGTCGGACTAGCGCGGCTTCCCCCGGGGAGCTGTTTTTT. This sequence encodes CASSRTSAASPGELFF.

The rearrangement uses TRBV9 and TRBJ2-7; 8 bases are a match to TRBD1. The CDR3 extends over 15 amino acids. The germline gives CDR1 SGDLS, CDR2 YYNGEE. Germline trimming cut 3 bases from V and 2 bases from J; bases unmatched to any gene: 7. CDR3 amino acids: CASSAVPGQAYEQYF. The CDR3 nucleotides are TGTGCCAGCAGCGCCGTACCGGGACAGGCCTACGAGCAGTACTTC.

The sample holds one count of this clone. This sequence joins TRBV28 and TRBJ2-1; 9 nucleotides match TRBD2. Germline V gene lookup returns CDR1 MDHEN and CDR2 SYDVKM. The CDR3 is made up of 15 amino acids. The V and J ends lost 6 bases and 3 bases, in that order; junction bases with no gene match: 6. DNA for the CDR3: TGTGCCAGCAGCCCCGGGACTAGCAACTACAATGAGCAGTTCTTC. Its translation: CASSPGTSNYNEQFF.

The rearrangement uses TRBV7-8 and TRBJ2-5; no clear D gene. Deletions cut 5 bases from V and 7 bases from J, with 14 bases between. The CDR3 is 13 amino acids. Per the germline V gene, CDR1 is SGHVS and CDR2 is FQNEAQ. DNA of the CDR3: TGTGCCAGCAGCCCCCAAGATACGGGGACCCAGTACTTC. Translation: CASSPQDTGTQYF.

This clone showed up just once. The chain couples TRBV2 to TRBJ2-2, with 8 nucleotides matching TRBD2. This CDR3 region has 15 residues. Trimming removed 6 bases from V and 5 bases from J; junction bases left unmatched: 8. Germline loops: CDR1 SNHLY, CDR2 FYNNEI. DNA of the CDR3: TGTGCCAGCAGGGGGTCTACGGGGGGGACCGGGGAGCTGTTTTTT. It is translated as CASRGSTGGTGELFF.

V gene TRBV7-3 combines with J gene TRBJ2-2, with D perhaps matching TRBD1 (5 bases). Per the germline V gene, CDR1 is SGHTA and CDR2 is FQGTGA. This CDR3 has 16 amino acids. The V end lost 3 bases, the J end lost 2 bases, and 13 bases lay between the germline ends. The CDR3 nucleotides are TGTGCCAGCAGCTTCCAGGACATCCGCAACACCGGGGAGCTGTTTTTT. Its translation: CASSFQDIRNTGELFF.